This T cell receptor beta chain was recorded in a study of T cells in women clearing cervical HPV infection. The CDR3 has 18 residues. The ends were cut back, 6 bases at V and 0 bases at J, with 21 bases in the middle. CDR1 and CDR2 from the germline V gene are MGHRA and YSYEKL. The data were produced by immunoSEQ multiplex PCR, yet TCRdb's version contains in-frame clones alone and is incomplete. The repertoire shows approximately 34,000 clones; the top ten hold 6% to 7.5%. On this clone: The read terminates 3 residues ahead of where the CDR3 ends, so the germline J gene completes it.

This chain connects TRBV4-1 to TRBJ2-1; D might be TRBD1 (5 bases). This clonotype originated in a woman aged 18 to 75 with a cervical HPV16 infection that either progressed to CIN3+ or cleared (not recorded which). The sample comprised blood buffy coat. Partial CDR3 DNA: TGCGCCAGCAGTCTATCGGCGCTAAGGACATACTCCTACAATGAG. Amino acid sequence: CASSLSALRTYSYNE. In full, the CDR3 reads CASSLSALRTYSYNEQFF.